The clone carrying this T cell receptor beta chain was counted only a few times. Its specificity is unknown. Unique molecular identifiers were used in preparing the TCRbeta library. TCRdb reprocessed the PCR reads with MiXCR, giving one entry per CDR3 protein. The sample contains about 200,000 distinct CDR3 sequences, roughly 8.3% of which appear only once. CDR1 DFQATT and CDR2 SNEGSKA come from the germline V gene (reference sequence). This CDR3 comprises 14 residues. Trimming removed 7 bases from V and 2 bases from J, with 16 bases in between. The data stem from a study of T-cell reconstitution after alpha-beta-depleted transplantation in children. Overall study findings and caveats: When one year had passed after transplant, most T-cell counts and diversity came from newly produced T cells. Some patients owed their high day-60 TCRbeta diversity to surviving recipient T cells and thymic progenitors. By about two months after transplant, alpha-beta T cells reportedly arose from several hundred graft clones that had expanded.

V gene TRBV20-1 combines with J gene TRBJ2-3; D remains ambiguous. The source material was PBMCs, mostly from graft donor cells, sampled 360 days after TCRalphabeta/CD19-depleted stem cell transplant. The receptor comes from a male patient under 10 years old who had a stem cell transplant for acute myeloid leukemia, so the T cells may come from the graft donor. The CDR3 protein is CSVEVVGLTDTQYF. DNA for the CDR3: TGCAGTGTAGAGGTGGTGGGCCTCACAGATACGCAGTATTTT.